A single sample is the source of the 3 T cell receptor beta chains below, sequenced in a study of radiotherapy plus CTLA-4 blockade in lung cancer. This table comes from immunoSEQ multiplex PCR, and its TCRdb copy is limited to in-frame clones, with some not included. The table shows about 50,000 clones, with roughly 86% occurring only once. The sequencing used peripheral blood, collected from a patient treated with radiotherapy plus ipilimumab. The source of these receptors is a human donor with non-small cell lung cancer whose response to radiotherapy plus ipilimumab could not be evaluated.

This clone appeared a single time. V is TRBV19 and J is TRBJ2-2; 13 positions match TRBD2. The length of the CDR3 is 17 residues. The germline CDR1 and CDR2 sequences are LNHDA and SQIVND (reference sequence). With 1 base clipped from V and 5 bases from J, the junction kept 4 bases outside the gene matches. CDR3 coding DNA: TGTGCCAGTAGTATAGGACTAGCGGGAGGAGGTACCGGGGAGCTGTTTTTT. Its protein is CASSIGLAGGGTGELFF. Full variable domain (outside the CDR3, taken from reference TRBV19 and TRBJ2-2): DGGITQSPKYLFRKEGQNVTLSCEQNLNHDAMYWYRQDPGQGLRLIYYSQIVNDFQKGDIAEGYSVSREKKESFPLTVTSAQKNPTAFYLCASSIGLAGGGTGELFFGEGSRLTVL.

This chain uses TRBV28 with TRBJ1-1, with 7 bases that match TRBD1. V gave up 11 bases and J gave up 1 base; unmatched junction bases: 7. This CDR3 is 13 amino acids long. Germline-derived CDR1 and CDR2 are MDHEN and SYDVKM. DNA for the CDR3: TGTGCCGGTTCGGGACAGAAGAACACTGAAGCTTTCTTT. The encoded protein is CAGSGQKNTEAFF.

This sequence joins TRBV9 and TRBJ2-7, with 7 nucleotides matching TRBD2. From germline, CDR1 is SGDLS and CDR2 YYNGEE. The trim removed 0 bases at V and 4 bases at J, leaving 7 bases unmatched. The CDR3 length is 15 residues. The CDR3 sequence is CASSVARREQYEQYF. The CDR3 nucleotides are TGTGCCAGCAGCGTAGCTCGGCGGGAGCAATACGAGCAGTACTTC.